The 13 T cell receptor beta chains in this list originate from one sample, sequenced in a study of cytomegalovirus exposure and HLA in healthy donors. The primer mix had 60 Vbeta and 13 Jbeta primers. The method was immunoSEQ multiplex PCR; TCRdb's version includes in-frame clones alone and lacks a portion of them. This table holds under 40,000 clones, 90% found once. The specimen sequenced was PBMCs. The source is a woman under 30 in good health and CMV-seronegative.

V is TRBV5-4 and J is TRBJ1-1; the D gene is possibly TRBD1 (6 bases). The length of the CDR3 is 17 residues. Per the germline V gene, CDR1 is SGHNT and CDR2 is YYREEE (reference sequence). Trimming stripped 0 bases from V and 4 bases from J, with 19 bases between. The CDR3 DNA follows: TGTGCCAGCAGCTTGGCCGGGGGGCGAGCCTCGGGCACTGAAGCTTTCTTT. Translating gives CASSLAGGRASGTEAFF.

The V and J genes are TRBV5-1 and TRBJ2-2, with unresolved D. Trimming shortened V by 7 bases and J by 4 bases, and 11 bases separated the two germline ends. Germline CDR1 reads SGHRS; CDR2 reads YFSETQ. The CDR3 extends over 13 amino acids. The CDR3 DNA sequence: TGCGCCAGCTCCCAGTGGAGCACCGGGGAGCTGTTTTTT. Protein sequence: CASSQWSTGELFF.

The chain uses TRBV11-3 and TRBJ2-7; D is undetermined. Germline-derived CDR1 and CDR2 are SGHNT and YENEEA. Trimming took 1 base from V and 6 from J, leaving 13 bases between them. CDR3 length equals 14 residues. The CDR3: CASSLVRGAPEQYF. The CDR3 DNA reads as TGTGCCAGCAGCTTAGTTCGCGGAGCCCCCGAGCAGTACTTC.

This sequence joins TRBV27 and TRBJ1-6; D uncertain. With 2 bases removed from V and 4 bases from J, the gap between germline ends came to 9 bases. Germline V gene lookup returns CDR1 MNHEY and CDR2 SMNVEV (reference sequence). The CDR3 has 15 residues. The CDR3, as DNA: TGTGCCAGCAGTTTAGCCGCGGTGTATAATTCACCCCTCCACTTT. It is translated as CASSLAAVYNSPLHF.

This clone has just one count. This chain connects TRBV7-9 to TRBJ1-1; D possibly corresponds to TRBD1 (5 bases). Germline loops: CDR1 SEHNR, CDR2 FQNEAQ (reference sequence). V was cut by 5 bases and J by 2 bases, with 9 bases left in between. This CDR3 has 13 amino acids. The DNA of the CDR3 is TGTGCCAGCAGCGGGGGAGGTAACACTGAAGCTTTCTTT. This encodes CASSGGGNTEAFF.

V gene TRBV7-2 combines with J gene TRBJ2-5; TRBD1 agrees at 7 bases. Gene TRBJ2-7 matches the end of the DNA better, so the J call may be wrong. The CDR3 has 14 amino acids. Germline assignment: CDR1 SGHTA and CDR2 FQGNSA. CDR3 DNA: TGTGCCAGCAGCTTAGAAACAGGGGCCTACGAGCAGTACTTC. It is translated as CASSLETGAYEQYF.

V is TRBV30 and J is TRBJ2-7, with TRBD1 as a possible D gene (8 bases). The CDR3 is 14 residues long. The germline V and J ends were trimmed by 5 bases and 2 bases, with 16 bases remaining between them. Germline V gene sequence: CDR1 GTSNPN, CDR2 SVGIG (reference sequence). The CDR3 DNA is TGTGCCTGGGCGGGGGACAGGAAAACCTACGAGCAGTACTTC. Residues: CAWAGDRKTYEQYF.

The chain links TRBV11-2 to TRBJ1-6, with TRBD1 identical over 9 bases. This CDR3 is 16 amino acids long. From germline, CDR1 is SGHAT and CDR2 FQNNGV. Trimming removed 4 bases from V and 9 bases from J; junction bases left unmatched: 10. The CDR3 reads CASSSKSGTGSSPLHF. The CDR3 DNA follows: TGTGCCAGCAGCTCAAAGTCCGGGACAGGGAGTTCACCCCTCCACTTT.

This clone was picked up one time. The V call is TRBV30, the J call TRBJ2-3; the match to TRBD2 covers 9 bases. Trimming took 2 bases from V and 2 from J; bases not matched to a gene: 8. Germline CDR1 GTSNPN, CDR2 SVGIG (reference sequence). The CDR3 is 16 residues long. For the CDR3, the DNA is TGTGCCTGGAGTCTCTCGACTAGCGGAAACACAGATACGCAGTATTTT. Protein: CAWSLSTSGNTDTQYF.

CDR3 sequence: CASTVTGLGNTIYF. CDR3 DNA: TGTGCCAGCACGGTGACAGGGCTGGGAAACACCATATATTTT. The chain joins TRBV28 to TRBJ1-3; 7 nucleotides match TRBD1. The CDR3 spans 14 residues. Germline assignment: CDR1 MDHEN and CDR2 SYDVKM. The V gene end was trimmed by 7 bases and the J gene end by 4 bases; junction bases not matched to a gene: 7. The complete variable domain, with remaining parts taken from reference TRBV28 and TRBJ1-3, reads DVKVTQSSRYLVKRTGEKVFLECVQDMDHENMFWYRQDPGLGLRLIYFSYDVKMKEKGDIPEGYSVSREKKERFSLILESASTNQTSMYLCASTVTGLGNTIYFGEGSWLTVV.

This clone was observed a single time. The J gene is TRBJ2-3, the V gene TRBV7-3; tentative D call: TRBD2 (5 bases). The length of the CDR3 is 16 residues. Trimming left V 6 bases short and J 1 base short, with 17 bases between. In germline, CDR1 is SGHTA, CDR2 FQGTGA. The CDR3 region is CASSLGSSVGTDTQYF. In nucleotides, the CDR3 is TGTGCCAGCAGTTTAGGGAGTAGTGTGGGCACAGATACGCAGTATTTT.

The chain couples TRBV19 to TRBJ1-1; TRBD1 agrees at 8 bases. V dropped 5 bases and J dropped 4; count of bases not matched to a gene: 6. CDR3 size: 14 residues. Per germline, CDR1 LNHDA and CDR2 SQIVND (reference sequence). Written as DNA, the CDR3 is TGTGCCAGTAGTGCCAGGGGGCAGGTCACTGAAGCTTTCTTT. It is translated as CASSARGQVTEAFF.

The V call is TRBV9, the J call TRBJ1-2, with 11 bases lining up with TRBD1. Germline V CDR1 and CDR2: SGDLS, YYNGEE. V lost 4 bases, J lost 3 bases, and 8 bases stayed unmatched. This CDR3 comprises 16 residues. The CDR3, as DNA: TGTGCCAGCAGCAGGGCGGGACAGGGGGGCGACTATGGCTACACCTTC. Translation: CASSRAGQGGDYGYTF.